This T cell receptor beta chain was documented in a study of cytomegalovirus exposure and HLA in healthy donors. A multiplex PCR was run with 60 Vbeta primers and 13 Jbeta primers. Here immunoSEQ multiplex PCR was the method, and the copy in TCRdb shows in-frame clones only, minus some. The sample has roughly 120,000 clones; approximately 80% are singletons. CDR1 and CDR2 from the germline V gene are SGHTA and FQGNSA. This CDR3 is built from 13 residues. V lost 5 bases and J lost 5; bases outside the gene matches: 3. J is TRBJ1-1 and V is TRBV7-2, with 9 bases that match TRBD1. This clonotype was sampled from a man aged 50 to 59 in good health and CMV-seropositive. Source material: PBMCs. The CDR3 DNA reads TGTGCCAGCAGCCGGGGGACAGGGACTGAAGCTTTCTTT. It encodes CASSRGTGTEAFF. The full variable domain, completed using reference TRBV7-2 and TRBJ1-1, is GAGVSQSPSNKVTEKGKDVELRCDPISGHTALYWYRQSLGQGLEFLIYFQGNSAPDKSGLPSDRFSAERTGGSVSTLTIQRTQQEDSAVYLCASSRGTGTEAFFGQGTRLTVV.